The entry that follows covers one T cell receptor beta chain sequence. The antigen is undetermined. The authors reverse transcribed all of the isolated RNA, so sequencing captured expressed TCRB transcripts. The method was immunoSEQ multiplex PCR; TCRdb's version includes in-frame clones alone and lacks a portion of them. The repertoire includes 550,000 to 850,000 clones, roughly 13% of them detected once, and less than 0.025% sits in the top ten. These data are taken from a study of beta chain features in type 1 diabetes. Study-level findings and limits: In all four CD4+ subsets, TCRB CDR3 length was significantly, moderately reduced in type 1 diabetes.

The ends were cut back, 5 bases at V and 4 bases at J, with 5 bases in the middle. The CDR3 has 11 amino acids. CDR1 and CDR2 (germline): SNHLY, FYNNEI. The source is a man aged 18-30 years with type 1 diabetes. The chain combines TRBV2 with TRBJ2-5; D gene uncertain. Sequenced: naive CD4+ T cells from blood. The CDR3 DNA follows: TGTGCCAGCAGTTTTGGAGAGACCCAGTACTTC. Translating gives CASSFGETQYF.